This entry lists 30 T cell receptor beta chains sequenced from one sample in a study of OX40 agonist ivuxolimab in advanced cancers. Here immunoSEQ multiplex PCR was the method, and the copy in TCRdb shows in-frame clones only, minus some. The sample carries tens of thousands of clones, 83% recorded once. The source material was CD4+ or CD8+ T cells sorted from blood, sampled in a trial of the OX40 agonist ivuxolimab. All receptors come from an adult with an advanced solid tumor such as melanoma, head and neck, liver or kidney cancer.

The gene calls are TRBV15 and TRBJ2-7; perhaps D is TRBD1 or TRBD2 (5 bases each). The CDR3 sequence is 13 residues long. Looked up from germline, CDR1 is LNHNV and CDR2 is YYDKDF (reference sequence). The V end was cut by 9 bases, the J end by 5 bases, with 17 bases between. CDR3 protein: CATGPSFNHEQYF. The CDR3 DNA reads as TGTGCCACGGGACCGAGTTTCAACCACGAGCAGTACTTC.

The gene calls are TRBV7-8 and TRBJ1-4; D uncertain. Germline lookup yields CDR1 SGHVS and CDR2 FQNEAQ. CDR3 length equals 15 residues. Trimming pared 1 base from V and 2 bases from J, leaving 8 bases between. CDR3 region: CASSLVGSTNEKLFF. CDR3 in DNA: TGTGCCAGCAGCTTAGTTGGGAGTACTAATGAAAAACTGTTTTTT.

V gene TRBV29-1 combines with J gene TRBJ2-7; 8 bases fit TRBD2. The germline V gene has CDR1 SQVTM and CDR2 ANQGSEA. The CDR3 is 18 residues long. Trimming at V came to 4 bases and at J to 0 bases, leaving 17 bases not matched to a gene. The CDR3 is CSVVVVNIAGRSSYEQYF. The CDR3 DNA sequence: TGCAGCGTTGTTGTGGTGAACATAGCGGGAAGGAGCTCCTACGAGCAGTACTTC.

The chain recombines TRBV27 with TRBJ2-3; 11 bases fit TRBD2. Germline CDR1 and CDR2: MNHEY and SMNVEV (reference sequence). V lost 5 bases to trimming and J lost 7 bases; unmatched junction nucleotides: 11. The CDR3 loop spans 16 amino acids. The DNA of the CDR3 is TGTGCCAGCAGTCTCCACTTTAGCGGGGGGGCCAATACGCAGTATTTT. This encodes CASSLHFSGGANTQYF.

The gene calls are TRBV7-8 and TRBJ2-1; tentative D call: TRBD2 (6 bases). Germline V CDR1 and CDR2: SGHVS, FQNEAQ. V gave up 4 bases and J gave up 0 bases, with 16 bases separating them. The CDR3 covers 17 residues. Written as DNA, the CDR3 is TGTGCCAGCAGCTCCCGCCCGGGAGCGGACTCCTACAATGAGCAGTTCTTC. Protein product: CASSSRPGADSYNEQFF.

This clone is termed medium-sized. V is TRBV9 and J is TRBJ1-4; D is unclear. Germline assignment: CDR1 SGDLS and CDR2 YYNGEE. The CDR3 length is 15 residues. V lost 0 bases and J 6 bases, leaving 12 bases between the germline ends. In DNA, the CDR3 is TGTGCCAGCAGCGTAGAGGCAGGTTTTTATGAAAAACTGTTTTTT. Translating it yields CASSVEAGFYEKLFF.

The chain is built from TRBV25-1 and TRBJ1-2; D remains unclear. The CDR3 is made up of 13 amino acids. V gave up 3 bases and J gave up 4 bases, with 9 bases separating them. Per germline, CDR1 MGHDK and CDR2 SYGVNS. The CDR3 is CASSDGRRYGYTF. The CDR3 DNA is TGTGCCAGCAGTGACGGCAGGCGCTATGGCTACACCTTC.

This rearrangement joins TRBV5-1 to TRBJ2-1, with a weak D call TRBD2 (5 bases). The germline CDR1 and CDR2 sequences are SGHRS and YFSETQ. The CDR3 consists of 11 residues. V was cut by 2 bases and J by 10 bases, with 7 bases left in between. CDR3 amino acids: CASSLRGEQFF. The CDR3 DNA is TGCGCCAGCAGCTTAAGAGGGGAGCAGTTCTTC.

The genes are TRBV28 and TRBJ2-7; a possible D gene is TRBD2 (6 bases). Trimming removed 3 bases at V and 3 bases at J, with 9 bases between. Per the germline V gene, CDR1 is MDHEN and CDR2 is SYDVKM. CDR3 length: 13 amino acids. The DNA for the CDR3 is TGTGCCAGCAGTTTGTTGGGGGGCTACGAGCAGTACTTC. Amino acids: CASSLLGGYEQYF.

J is TRBJ2-1 and V is TRBV4-1; D gene uncertain. The CDR3 has 16 residues. CDR1 is MGHRA, CDR2 YSYEKL, per germline. V was clipped by 1 base and J by 2 bases, with 12 bases between them. Here the CDR3 reads CASSQVPPDAYNEQFF. CDR3 coding DNA: TGCGCCAGCAGCCAAGTCCCGCCGGACGCCTACAATGAGCAGTTCTTC.

V usage is TRBV19 and J usage is TRBJ1-2, with D possibly being TRBD1 (5 bases). Germline CDR1 is LNHDA and CDR2 is SQIVND (reference sequence). With 7 bases removed from V and 6 bases from J, the gap between germline ends came to 15 bases. There are 13 residues in the CDR3. The CDR3 region has the DNA TGTGCCAGTAACCCGAGGGGCCCGAATGGCTACACCTTC. This codes for CASNPRGPNGYTF.

In this sample, this clone turned up once. This chain uses TRBV7-6 with TRBJ2-4; 7 bases line up with TRBD2. Trimming at V came to 2 bases and at J to 0 bases, leaving 7 bases not matched to a gene. CDR1 is SGHVS, CDR2 FNYEAQ, per germline. This CDR3 is built from 17 residues. Here the CDR3 DNA reads TGTGCCAGCAGCTTATCCCCCCGACTAGCAGCCAAAAACATTCAGTACTTC. This gives the protein CASSLSPRLAAKNIQYF.

The CDR3 protein is CASDRRANTEAFF. Here the CDR3 DNA reads TGTGCCAGCGACAGGCGGGCGAACACTGAAGCTTTCTTT. The gene calls are TRBV6-1 and TRBJ1-1; tentatively, D is TRBD1 (6 bases). Germline loops: CDR1 MNHNS, CDR2 SASEGT. The V end lost 8 bases, the J end lost 1 base, and 11 bases lay between the germline ends. This CDR3 spans 13 amino acids.

The count of this clone is one. This rearrangement joins TRBV6-1 to TRBJ1-4; 11 bases map to TRBD1. The germline gives CDR1 MNHNS, CDR2 SASEGT. V trimming: 7 bases; J trimming: 6 bases; junction bases outside the gene matches: 4. The CDR3 is 14 residues long. CDR3 nucleotides: TGTGCCAGCAATGGACAGGGGGCGGATGAAAAACTGTTTTTT. Amino acids: CASNGQGADEKLFF.

The rearrangement uses TRBV14 and TRBJ1-4, with D maybe TRBD1 (6 bases). Between the trimmed V and J ends, which lost 3 bases and 5 bases, there was a span of 16 bases. Germline V lookup: CDR1 SGHDN, CDR2 FVKESK. This CDR3 is built from 16 residues. The CDR3 DNA reads TGTGCCAGCAGCCAGGAGGGGGAGGGAGAGAATGAAAAACTGTTTTTT. Protein: CASSQEGEGENEKLFF.

The rearrangement uses TRBV6-1 and TRBJ2-2; 8 nucleotides agree with TRBD2. Germline V CDR1 and CDR2: MNHNS, SASEGT. This CDR3 is built from 15 residues. V lost 8 bases and J lost 0; bases outside the gene matches: 5. CDR3 in amino acids: CASLGLASNTGELFF. In nucleotides, the CDR3 is TGTGCCAGCCTTGGACTAGCCTCGAACACCGGGGAGCTGTTTTTT.

This clone has just one count. The chain couples TRBV4-1 to TRBJ2-7, with 8 bases lining up with TRBD1. Per the germline V gene, CDR1 is MGHRA and CDR2 is YSYEKL. CDR3 size: 15 residues. Trimming took 1 base from V and 5 from J; bases not matched to a gene: 7. The CDR3, as DNA: TGCGCCAGCAGCCAAGTCAGGGGGCCATGGGACGAGCAGTACTTC. Its protein product is CASSQVRGPWDEQYF.

J is TRBJ1-4 and V is TRBV5-6; 9 bases align to TRBD1. The V gene's germline CDR1 is SGHDT and CDR2 YYEEEE. This CDR3 region has 16 residues. Trimming removed 0 bases from V and 6 bases from J; junction bases left unmatched: 6. In DNA form, the CDR3 reads TGTGCCAGCAGCTTGGGTCCCGGGACAGGGTATGAAAAACTGTTTTTT. Translating gives CASSLGPGTGYEKLFF.

The count of this clone is one. In DNA, the CDR3 is TGTGCCAGCAGCTGGGACAGGAACTATAACTATGGCTACACCTTC. As protein: CASSWDRNYNYGYTF. The chain recombines TRBV5-4 with TRBJ1-2, with TRBD1 matching 8 bases. The CDR3 is 15 residues long. Germline V lookup: CDR1 SGHNT, CDR2 YYREEE (reference sequence). V was pared by 3 bases and J by 1 base, with 5 bases of the junction left unmatched.

In regard to this clone: This probably arose from a read error, given a far larger clone one base away. The chain couples TRBV5-8 to TRBJ2-2; a possible D gene is TRBD1 (6 bases). V was shortened by 0 bases and J by 0 bases, with 12 bases between the two germline ends. Germline-derived CDR1 and CDR2 are SGHTS and YDEGEE. This CDR3 contains 17 residues. Written as DNA, the CDR3 is TGTGCCAGCAGCTTGGCCAATGGGGGCACGAACACCGGGGAGCTGTTTTTT. Translating it yields CASSLANGGTNTGELFF.

The V and J genes are TRBV6-1 and TRBJ2-1; D is perhaps TRBD2 (5 bases). V was cut by 6 bases and J by 6 bases, with 9 bases left in between. CDR1 and CDR2 (germline): MNHNS, SASEGT. The length of the CDR3 is 12 residues. The CDR3 sequence: CASRLATNEQFF. The CDR3 DNA is TGTGCCAGCAGATTAGCGACCAATGAGCAGTTCTTC.

V gene TRBV5-6 combines with J gene TRBJ1-2; 9 bases are shared with TRBD1. Germline V gene lookup returns CDR1 SGHDT and CDR2 YYEEEE. Trimming cost V 6 bases and J 2 bases; bases outside gene matches: 2. The CDR3 spans 13 residues. CDR3 bases: TGTGCCAGCAATACAGGGGGCAACTATGGCTACACCTTC. Translating it yields CASNTGGNYGYTF.

This clone was recorded only once. The chain combines TRBV25-1 with TRBJ1-2, with D unresolved. V was cut by 2 bases and J by 3 bases, with 10 bases left in between. Germline V gene data show CDR1 as MGHDK and CDR2 as SYGVNS. The CDR3 is made up of 14 amino acids. The CDR3 spells CASSERFGDYGYTF. The CDR3 bases are TGTGCCAGCAGTGAAAGGTTCGGTGACTATGGCTACACCTTC.

The chain carries TRBV6-1 and TRBJ1-4; D unclear. Trimming removed 6 bases from V and 6 bases from J, with 11 bases in between. CDR3 length: 13 residues. CDR1 and CDR2 (germline): MNHNS, SASEGT. The CDR3 coding sequence is TGTGCCAGCAGCGGGGTCACACATGAAAAACTGTTTTTT. Translation: CASSGVTHEKLFF.

V usage is TRBV14 and J usage is TRBJ1-2; no firm D call. V was trimmed by 4 bases and J by 4 bases, leaving 16 bases between them. Germline loops: CDR1 SGHDN, CDR2 FVKESK. The CDR3 covers 15 residues. The CDR3 nucleotides read TGTGCCAGCAGCCCTATCGTGCGGGGTGGCTATGGCTACACCTTC. Translation gives CASSPIVRGGYGYTF.

The chain is built from TRBV29-1 and TRBJ2-4; D uncertain. The germline V gene has CDR1 SQVTM and CDR2 ANQGSEA. V was shortened by 6 bases and J by 0 bases, with 9 bases between the two germline ends. This CDR3 is built from 13 residues. CDR3 DNA sequence: TGCAGCGTCCGAATTGGAGCCAAAAACATTCAGTACTTC. It codes for CSVRIGAKNIQYF.

The rearrangement joins TRBV27 to TRBJ1-5, with a tentative D call TRBD1 (5 bases). The CDR3 runs to 15 residues. Germline V gives CDR1 MNHEY, CDR2 SMNVEV (reference sequence). V shed 5 bases and J shed 3 bases, with 14 bases lying between them. CDR3 in amino acids: CASSQEGTFNQPQHF. In DNA, the CDR3 is TGTGCCAGCAGTCAGGAAGGGACCTTCAATCAGCCCCAGCATTTT.

The chain joins TRBV5-1 to TRBJ2-5; D possibly corresponds to TRBD1 (5 bases). The CDR3 is made up of 14 amino acids. V dropped 0 bases and J dropped 1 base, with 7 bases sitting between them. Germline V lookup: CDR1 SGHRS, CDR2 YFSETQ. CDR3 sequence (DNA): TGCGCCAGCAGCTTGGGACAGTTCCAAGAGACCCAGTACTTC. It yields the protein CASSLGQFQETQYF.

This clone has just a few counts. The V and J genes are TRBV16 and TRBJ1-2, with 7 bases matching TRBD1. Germline V gives CDR1 KGHSY, CDR2 FQNENV. V lost 0 bases and J lost 7; bases outside the gene matches: 5. This CDR3 has 14 residues. In nucleotides, the CDR3 is TGTGCCAGCAGCCAATCACGCGACAGGGCTGGCTACACCTTC. As protein: CASSQSRDRAGYTF.

CDR3 bases: TGTGCCAGCAGCTTGAGCGTCTCGAACACTGAAGCTTTCTTT. This translates into CASSLSVSNTEAFF. This chain uses TRBV7-2 with TRBJ1-1; D unresolved. Trimming left V 3 bases short and J 1 base short, with 9 bases between. The CDR3 loop spans 14 amino acids. Germline V CDR1 and CDR2: SGHTA, FQGNSA.